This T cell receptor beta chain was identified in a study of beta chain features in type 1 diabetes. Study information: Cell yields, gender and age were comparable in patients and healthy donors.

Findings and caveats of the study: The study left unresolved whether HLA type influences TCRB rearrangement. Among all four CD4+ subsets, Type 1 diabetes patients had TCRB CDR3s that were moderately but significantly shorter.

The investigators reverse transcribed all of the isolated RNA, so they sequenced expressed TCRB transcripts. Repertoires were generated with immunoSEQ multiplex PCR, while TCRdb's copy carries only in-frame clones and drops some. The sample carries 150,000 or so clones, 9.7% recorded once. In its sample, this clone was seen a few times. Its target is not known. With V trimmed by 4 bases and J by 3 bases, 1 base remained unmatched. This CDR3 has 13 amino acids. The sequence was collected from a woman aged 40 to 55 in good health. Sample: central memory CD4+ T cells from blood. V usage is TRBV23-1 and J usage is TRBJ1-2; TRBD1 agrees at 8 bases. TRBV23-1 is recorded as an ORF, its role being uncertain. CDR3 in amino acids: CASSPTGDYGYTF. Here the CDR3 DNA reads TGCGCCAGCAGTCCGACAGGGGACTATGGCTACACCTTC.